This is a list of T cell receptor beta chains from one sample in a study of T-cell reconstitution after alpha-beta-depleted transplantation in children. TCRdb fed the PCR reads into MiXCR, producing one record per CDR3 protein. Here the sample spans around 480,000 distinct CDR3 sequences, approximately 30% being singletons. Source: PBMCs from the stem cell graft donor, taken from the stem cell graft. The receptor source for this set is a human donor who donated a stem cell graft to a child with aplastic anemia. CDR3s include the opening cysteine and the closing phenylalanine or tryptophan. The order of the fields is J gene, D gene, V gene, clone size, CDR3 DNA, CDR3 protein. D genes are given only for firm matches. The size of a clone is reported for some rows only, either as once, few or many, or as a class for expanded clones.

TRBJ2-2,-,TRBV24-1,-,TGTGCCACCCGAAATTCGGGCCTAAACACCGGGGAGCTGTTTTTT,CATRNSGLNTGELFF
TRBJ2-3,TRBD1,TRBV5-1,-,TGCGCCAGCAGCTTCCAGGGGGCGCCCACAGATACGCAGTATTTT,CASSFQGAPTDTQYF
TRBJ1-2,TRBD1,TRBV12-3/TRBV12-4,-,TGTGCCAGCGGGGGACAGGCTAGAGCTAACTATGGCTACACCTTC,CASGGQARANYGYTF
TRBJ1-2,-,TRBV7-2,-,TGTGCCAGCAGCTTAGAAAGGCAGCCACTCTATGGCTACACCTTC,CASSLERQPLYGYTF
TRBJ2-1,-,TRBV21-1,-,TGTGCCAGCAGCAAACTAGCGGGAGCTTACAATGAGCAGTTCTTC,CASSKLAGAYNEQFF
TRBJ2-1,TRBD2,TRBV7-2,-,TGTGCCAGCAGCCGGGGGGGGATAAGGAATGAGCAGTTCTTC,CASSRGGIRNEQFF
TRBJ2-2,TRBD2,TRBV10-1,-,TGCGCCAGCAGCGGACTAGCGGGACGCACCGGGGAGCTGTTTTTT,CASSGLAGRTGELFF
TRBJ2-7,-,TRBV7-9,few,TGTGCCAGCAGCTTTTCGGCGGGGCTTAGCTCCTACGAGCAGTACTTC,CASSFSAGLSSYEQYF
TRBJ2-1,TRBD2,TRBV12-3/TRBV12-4,few,TGTGCCAGCAGTTTATGGGGCACTAGCGGGAGCAGCCATGAGCAGTTCTTC,CASSLWGTSGSSHEQFF
TRBJ2-3,-,TRBV20-1,many,TGCAGTGCTAGCACAGATACGCAGTATTTT,CSASTDTQYF
TRBJ2-1,TRBD2,TRBV6-1,-,TGTGCCAGCAGTAGCGTAGCGGGAGGGTCCAATGAGCAGTTCTTC,CASSSVAGGSNEQFF
TRBJ1-2,-,TRBV24-1,once,TGTGCCACCAGTGTGGGGGCGTCGGACTATGGCTACACCTTC,CATSVGASDYGYTF
TRBJ2-3,-,TRBV7-2,-,TGTGCCAGCAGTCCCACGTCGCCCTCTGCTAGCACAGATACGCAGTATTTT,CASSPTSPSASTDTQYF
TRBJ1-4,-,TRBV4-2,few,TGTGCCAGCAGCCAAAACGGCCGGGAGAGGTTTGAAAAACTGTTTTTT,CASSQNGRERFEKLFF
TRBJ2-7,-,TRBV18,-,TGTGCCAGCTCACCAGCGCAGACCGACGAGCAGTACTTC,CASSPAQTDEQYF
TRBJ1-1,-,TRBV19,few,TGTGCCAGTAACCGCACCCCAAGACAGGAAGACACTGAAGCTTTCTTT,CASNRTPRQEDTEAFF
TRBJ1-1,TRBD1,TRBV7-9,-,TGTGCCAGCCGATCCTGGACAGGTGGGACTGAAGCTTTCTTT,CASRSWTGGTEAFF
TRBJ1-2,-,TRBV3-1,-,TGTGCCAGCAGCCAAGACGCAAGGGTTAACTATGGCTACACCTTC,CASSQDARVNYGYTF
TRBJ2-1,-,TRBV29-1,-,TGCAGCACCCGGGACACGGGTTCCTACAATGAGCAGTTCTTC,CSTRDTGSYNEQFF
TRBJ2-7,TRBD1,TRBV24-1,-,TGTGCCACCAGTGATCCGCGCGGGACAGGGAACGAGCAGTACTTC,CATSDPRGTGNEQYF
TRBJ2-3,TRBD2,TRBV6-1,-,TGTGCCAGCCGCCCGGGGGGAAAAGCAACAGATACGCAGTATTTT,CASRPGGKATDTQYF
TRBJ2-1,TRBD2,TRBV12-3/TRBV12-4,-,TGTGCCAGCAGTCCGGCGGGAGGGCTATACAATGAGCAGTTCTTC,CASSPAGGLYNEQFF
TRBJ2-6,TRBD1,TRBV20-1,few,TGCAGTGCGTCGCCGGGACAGGTATCTGGGGCCAACGTCCTGACTTTC,CSASPGQVSGANVLTF
TRBJ1-3,-,TRBV12-3/TRBV12-4,-,TGTGCCAGCAGTTTTACCCAGGGGAGGCCCTCTGGAAACACCATATATTTT,CASSFTQGRPSGNTIYF
TRBJ2-1,-,TRBV6-2/TRBV6-3,-,TGTGCCAGCAGTTTGAATCAGGCCGTCGGGAATGAGCAGTTCTTC,CASSLNQAVGNEQFF
TRBJ2-5,-,TRBV7-6,-,TGTGCCAGCAGCTTAGGGGCCAACCAAGAGACCCAGTACTTC,CASSLGANQETQYF
TRBJ1-4,-,TRBV27,-,TGTGCCAGCAGCGCCGGGGTTGCAACTAATGAAAAACTGTTTTTT,CASSAGVATNEKLFF
TRBJ2-1,-,TRBV7-6,-,TGTGCCAGCAGCTCCCGCCCCAAGGGGCTCTCCTACAATGAGCAGTTCTTC,CASSSRPKGLSYNEQFF
TRBJ2-3,-,TRBV29-1,-,TGCAGCGTGGCTCCGGGACAGATACTAGCGGCACATCGGACAGATACGCAGTATTTT,CSVAPGQILAAHRTDTQYF
TRBJ1-3,-,TRBV3-1,-,TGTGCCAGCAGCCAAGAAAGGATCTCTGGAAACACCATATATTTT,CASSQERISGNTIYF
TRBJ2-2,-,TRBV6-4,-,TGTGCCAGCAGGAGGGGAGTCGACACCGGGGAGCTGTTTTTT,CASRRGVDTGELFF
TRBJ1-2,TRBD1,TRBV7-2,-,TGTGCCAGCAGCTTAGCCTCGGACAGGGTCGATCGCGGCTACACCTTC,CASSLASDRVDRGYTF
TRBJ1-1,-,TRBV11-2,-,TGTGCCAGCAGTCTGGGAGGGGCGGGCACTGAAGCTTTCTTT,CASSLGGAGTEAFF